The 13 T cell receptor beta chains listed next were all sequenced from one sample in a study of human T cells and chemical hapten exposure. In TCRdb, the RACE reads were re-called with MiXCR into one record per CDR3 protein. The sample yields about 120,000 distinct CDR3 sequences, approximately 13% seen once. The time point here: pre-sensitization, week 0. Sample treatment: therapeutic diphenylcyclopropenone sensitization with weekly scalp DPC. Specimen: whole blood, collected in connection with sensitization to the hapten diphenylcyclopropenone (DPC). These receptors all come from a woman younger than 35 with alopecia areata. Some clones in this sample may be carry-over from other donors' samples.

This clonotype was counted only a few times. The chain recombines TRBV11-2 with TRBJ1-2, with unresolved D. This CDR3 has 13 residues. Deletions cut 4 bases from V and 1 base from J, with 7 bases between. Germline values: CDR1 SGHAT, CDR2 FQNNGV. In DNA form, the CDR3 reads TGTGCCAGCAGCTATAGCGATAACTATGGCTACACCTTC. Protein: CASSYSDNYGYTF.

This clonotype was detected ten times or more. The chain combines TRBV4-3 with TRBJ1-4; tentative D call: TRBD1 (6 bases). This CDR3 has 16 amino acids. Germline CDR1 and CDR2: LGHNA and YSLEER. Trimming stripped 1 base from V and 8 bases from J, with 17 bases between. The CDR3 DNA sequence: TGCGCCAGCAGCCAAGTGGGGGCCAGTTCCCAGGAAAAACTGTTTTTT. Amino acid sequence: CASSQVGASSQEKLFF.

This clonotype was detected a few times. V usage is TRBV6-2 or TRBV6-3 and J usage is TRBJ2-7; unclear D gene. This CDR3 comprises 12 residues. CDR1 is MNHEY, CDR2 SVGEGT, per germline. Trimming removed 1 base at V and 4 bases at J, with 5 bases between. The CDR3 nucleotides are TGTGCCAGCAGTTACTTGCCTTACGAGCAGTACTTC. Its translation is CASSYLPYEQYF.

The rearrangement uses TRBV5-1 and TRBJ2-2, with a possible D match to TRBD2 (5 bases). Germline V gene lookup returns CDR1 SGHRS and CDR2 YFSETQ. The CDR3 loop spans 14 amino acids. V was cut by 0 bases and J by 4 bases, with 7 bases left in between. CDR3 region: CASSLDSGTGELFF. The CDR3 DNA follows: TGCGCCAGCAGCTTGGACAGCGGCACCGGGGAGCTGTTTTTT.

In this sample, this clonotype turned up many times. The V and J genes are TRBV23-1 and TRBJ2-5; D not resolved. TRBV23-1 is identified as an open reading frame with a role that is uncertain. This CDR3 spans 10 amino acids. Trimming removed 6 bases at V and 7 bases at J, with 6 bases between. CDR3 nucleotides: TGCGCCAGCAGCGCAAGGACCCAGTACTTC. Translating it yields CASSARTQYF.

CDR3 in DNA: TGCGCCAGCAGATCCCCCGGAGGGCGTGCCCACGATGAGCAGTTCTTC. Protein sequence: CASRSPGGRAHDEQFF. The rearrangement links TRBV5-1 to TRBJ2-1; the D gene is possibly TRBD2 (6 bases). Germline V lookup: CDR1 SGHRS, CDR2 YFSETQ. V was pared by 5 bases and J by 8 bases, with 23 bases between. This CDR3 has 16 residues.

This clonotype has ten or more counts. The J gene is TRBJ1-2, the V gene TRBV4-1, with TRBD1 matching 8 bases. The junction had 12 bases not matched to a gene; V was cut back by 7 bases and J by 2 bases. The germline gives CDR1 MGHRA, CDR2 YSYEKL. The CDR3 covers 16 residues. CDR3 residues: CASTNPPGQANYGYTF. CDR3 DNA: TGCGCCAGCACCAACCCCCCGGGACAGGCCAACTATGGCTACACCTTC.

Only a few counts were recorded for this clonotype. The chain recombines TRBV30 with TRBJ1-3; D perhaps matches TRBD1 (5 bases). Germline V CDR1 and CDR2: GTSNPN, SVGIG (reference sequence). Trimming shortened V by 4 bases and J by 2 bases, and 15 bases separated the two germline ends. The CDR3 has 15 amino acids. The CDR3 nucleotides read TGTGCCTGGAAAAGGATGGGGACGGCTGGAAACACCATATATTTT. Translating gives CAWKRMGTAGNTIYF.

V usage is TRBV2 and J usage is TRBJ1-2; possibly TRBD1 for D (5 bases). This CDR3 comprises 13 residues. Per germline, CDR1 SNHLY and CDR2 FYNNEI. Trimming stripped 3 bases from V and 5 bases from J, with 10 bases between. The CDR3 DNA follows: TGTGCCAGCAGTGATACGGGGCTTTATGGCTACACCTTC. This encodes CASSDTGLYGYTF.

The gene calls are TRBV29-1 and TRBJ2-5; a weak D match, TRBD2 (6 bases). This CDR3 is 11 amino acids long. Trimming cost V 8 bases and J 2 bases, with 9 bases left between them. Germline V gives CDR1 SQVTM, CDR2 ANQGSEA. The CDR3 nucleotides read TGCAGCTACGGACTACAAGAGACCCAGTACTTC. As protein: CSYGLQETQYF.

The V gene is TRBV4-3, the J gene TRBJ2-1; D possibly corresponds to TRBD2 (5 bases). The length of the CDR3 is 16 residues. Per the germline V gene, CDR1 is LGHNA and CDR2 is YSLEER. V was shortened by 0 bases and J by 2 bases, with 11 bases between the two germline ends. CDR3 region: CASSQEMRLPYNEQFF. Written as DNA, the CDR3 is TGCGCCAGCAGCCAAGAAATGAGACTACCCTACAATGAGCAGTTCTTC.

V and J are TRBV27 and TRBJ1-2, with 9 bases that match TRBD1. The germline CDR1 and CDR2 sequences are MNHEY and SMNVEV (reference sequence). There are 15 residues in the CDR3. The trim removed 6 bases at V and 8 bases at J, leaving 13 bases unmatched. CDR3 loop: CASRDAQGALEGYTF. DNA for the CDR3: TGTGCCAGCAGGGACGCACAGGGGGCATTGGAGGGCTACACCTTC.

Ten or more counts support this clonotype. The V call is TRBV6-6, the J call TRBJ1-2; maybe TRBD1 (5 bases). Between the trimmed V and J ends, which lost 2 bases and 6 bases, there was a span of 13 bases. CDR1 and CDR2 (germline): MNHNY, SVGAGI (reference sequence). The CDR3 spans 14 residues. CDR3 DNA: TGTGCCAGCAGTTACGATGAACAAGGGGATGGCTACACCTTC. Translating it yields CASSYDEQGDGYTF.